Listed below are T cell receptor beta chains from one sample, sequenced in a study of blood T cell repertoires in COVID-19. Produced via immunoSEQ multiplex PCR; TCRdb's table is partial and in-frame only. The sample gives over 45,000 clones, 77% of which show up once; roughly a fifth is in the top ten. Source material: peripheral blood. These receptor sequences come from a human donor with active or convalescent COVID-19. The donor label of this sample is uncertain. Each CDR3 is given with its conserved first and last residue.

TRBV7-9,TRBJ2-1,CATPRTADPNEQFF
TRBV29-1,TRBJ2-3,CSVGLSGGGDTQYF
TRBV2,TRBJ1-4,CASSHRSVNEKLFF
TRBV6-2/TRBV6-3,TRBJ1-2,CASSGADRVGGYTF
TRBV5-4,TRBJ2-1,CASSSSGRPLNEQFF
TRBV18,TRBJ2-4,CASSPGELQYF
TRBV13,TRBJ1-1,CASSISTGLAFF
TRBV21-1,TRBJ1-3,CASSKVLLCSGNTIYF
TRBV9,TRBJ2-7,CASSGGWGTGAAEQYF
TRBV7-2,TRBJ1-4,CASSSVAGLNEKLFF
TRBV12-1,TRBJ2-7,CASSFDRIHEQYF
TRBV5-1,TRBJ2-7,CASSLTYGQNEQYF
TRBV19,TRBJ1-1,CASSIAGFGTEAFF
TRBV19,TRBJ1-2,CASSMRTGRGVNYGYTF
TRBV13,TRBJ1-1,CASSSDRGRGGEAFF
TRBV14,TRBJ2-3,CASSQETGGWGTQYF
TRBV2,TRBJ2-2,CASSIGLAPGELFF
TRBV5-4,TRBJ1-1,CASSPGSGGTEAFF
TRBV3-1/TRBV3-2,TRBJ1-4,CASSGPSNSGEKLFF
TRBV28,TRBJ2-7,CASRYRGESSYEQYF
TRBV5-1,TRBJ1-3,CASSTGTGFGNTIYF
TRBV7-3,TRBJ2-6,CASSPYEDSSGANVLTF